These 15 T cell receptor beta chains came from one sample sequenced in a study of blood T cell repertoires in COVID-19. Some clones are missing from TCRdb's copy, which holds only in-frame ones; the method was immunoSEQ multiplex PCR. The table has approximately 300,000 clones, approximately 80% seen once. The sequenced sample was peripheral blood. These receptors originate from a woman aged 45-60 years with active or convalescent COVID-19.

V gene TRBV7-9 combines with J gene TRBJ2-4; D is unclear. CDR1 is SEHNR and CDR2 is FQNEAQ in the germline V gene (reference sequence). With 5 bases removed from V and 1 base from J, the gap between germline ends came to 9 bases. The CDR3 is 14 amino acids. The CDR3 sequence: CASSDGAAKNIQYF. In DNA form, the CDR3 reads TGTGCCAGCAGCGATGGAGCGGCCAAAAACATTCAGTACTTC. Full variable domain (rest looked up from reference TRBV7-9 and TRBJ2-4): DTGVSQNPRHKITKRGQNVTFRCDPISEHNRLYWYRQTLGQGPEFLTYFQNEAQLEKSRLLSDRFSAERPKGSFSTLEIQRTEQGDSAMYLCASSDGAAKNIQYFGAGTRLSVL.

The chain carries TRBV18 and TRBJ2-5; 10 positions agree with TRBD1. The V gene's germline CDR1 is KGHSH and CDR2 LQKENI. The CDR3 runs to 14 residues. The V gene end was trimmed by 3 bases and the J gene end by 4 bases; junction bases not matched to a gene: 2. The CDR3 loop is CASSPGTGAETQYF. The DNA for the CDR3 is TGTGCCAGCTCACCCGGGACAGGGGCAGAGACCCAGTACTTC. Full variable domain (missing parts from reference TRBV18 and TRBJ2-5): NAGVMQNPRHLVRRRGQEARLRCSPMKGHSHVYWYRQLPEEGLKFMVYLQKENIIDESGMPKERFSAEFPKEGPSILRIQQVVRGDSAAYFCASSPGTGAETQYFGPGTRLLVL.

CDR3 nucleotide sequence: TGTGCCAGCAGCCAAGAAATCGGGAAGCCCCAGCATTTT. It encodes CASSQEIGKPQHF. The chain uses TRBV3-1 (or the pseudogene TRBV3-2) and TRBJ1-5; D gene uncertain. V dropped 0 bases and J dropped 8 bases, with 8 bases sitting between them. The CDR3 loop spans 13 amino acids. Germline lookup yields CDR1 LGHDT and CDR2 YNNKEL (reference sequence).

The CDR3 DNA is TGTGCCAGCAGCCCGCGGACAGGAAAGACAACTAATGAAAAACTGTTTTTT. Its protein is CASSPRTGKTTNEKLFF. The chain is built from TRBV7-4 and TRBJ1-4, with 7 bases identical to TRBD1. The CDR3 runs 17 residues. Germline V gene lookup returns CDR1 SGHVT and CDR2 SQSDAQ. V lost 5 bases, J lost 0 bases, and 9 bases stayed unmatched.

This chain connects TRBV3-1 (or the pseudogene TRBV3-2) to TRBJ2-7; possible D gene TRBD2, 6 bases. CDR3 length: 13 residues. V lost 7 bases to trimming and J lost 5 bases, with 15 bases between them. Germline V CDR1 and CDR2: LGHDT, YNNKEL (reference sequence). The CDR3 DNA reads TGTGCCAGCACCTTCGGAGGAGGGAACGAGCAGTACTTC. Translating gives CASTFGGGNEQYF.

V is TRBV6-5 and J is TRBJ2-2; D unclear. CDR1 and CDR2 (germline): MNHEY, SVGAGI. The CDR3 runs 15 residues. The V gene lost 6 bases and the J gene lost 4 bases, with 15 bases spanning the gap. Here the CDR3 reads CASSPRVITTGELFF. The DNA for the CDR3 is TGTGCCAGCAGCCCCCGGGTAATAACCACCGGGGAGCTGTTTTTT.

The V gene is TRBV19, the J gene TRBJ1-5; 7 bases are shared with TRBD1. Looked up from germline, CDR1 is LNHDA and CDR2 is SQIVND (reference sequence). The CDR3 covers 17 residues. V trimming: 5 bases; J trimming: 0 bases; junction bases outside the gene matches: 10. CDR3 protein: CASSAPGQINSNQPQHF. The CDR3 region has the DNA TGTGCCAGTAGTGCACCGGGACAGATAAATAGCAATCAGCCCCAGCATTTT.

The chain combines TRBV2 with TRBJ2-5; D remains ambiguous. Trimming pared 2 bases from V and 5 bases from J, leaving 9 bases between. Germline values: CDR1 SNHLY, CDR2 FYNNEI. This CDR3 spans 13 amino acids. The CDR3 loop reads CASSELEVETQYF. CDR3 sequence (DNA): TGTGCCAGCAGTGAACTAGAGGTGGAGACCCAGTACTTC.

The V call is TRBV13, the J call TRBJ2-3; 11 bases match TRBD2. V gave up 3 bases and J gave up 2 bases; unmatched junction bases: 4. The germline V gene encodes CDR1 PRHDT and CDR2 FYEKMQ (reference sequence). The CDR3 totals 16 residues. The CDR3 DNA is TGTGCCAGCAGCTTGCGACTAGCGGGGTCCACAGATACGCAGTATTTT. Protein product: CASSLRLAGSTDTQYF.

The V and J genes are TRBV20-1 and TRBJ1-2; a possible D gene is TRBD1 (5 bases). The CDR3 is 10 residues long. Per the germline V gene, CDR1 is DFQATT and CDR2 is SNEGSKA (reference sequence). Deletions cut 5 bases from V and 7 bases from J, with 8 bases between. CDR3 nucleotide sequence: TGCAGTGCTTCAGGGTTTGGCTACACCTTC. Protein sequence: CSASGFGYTF.

The genes are TRBV5-1 and TRBJ2-7, with D unresolved. CDR1 and CDR2 from the germline V gene are SGHRS and YFSETQ. This CDR3 region has 17 residues. V was clipped by 0 bases and J by 2 bases, with 18 bases between them. CDR3 loop: CASSLVRGRQEPYEQYF. The CDR3 bases are TGCGCCAGCAGCTTGGTGCGTGGGCGTCAAGAACCCTACGAGCAGTACTTC.

This clone appeared a single time. The J gene is TRBJ1-5, the V gene TRBV12-5; 9 bases are a match to TRBD1. Trimming removed 7 bases from V and 5 bases from J; junction bases left unmatched: 3. The CDR3 is 13 residues long. CDR1 LGHNT and CDR2 FRNRAP come from the germline V gene. CDR3 protein: CASAWDRDQPQHF. For the CDR3, the DNA is TGTGCTAGTGCCTGGGACAGGGATCAGCCCCAGCATTTT. The full variable domain, its missing parts supplied by reference TRBV12-5 and TRBJ1-5, is DARVTQTPRHKVTEMGQEVTMRCQPILGHNTVFWYRQTMMQGLELLAYFRNRAPLDDSGMPKDRFSAEMPDATLATLKIQPSEPRDSAVYFCASAWDRDQPQHFGDGTRLSIL.

The rearrangement joins TRBV6-5 to TRBJ2-7; TRBD1 is a possible D gene (6 bases). This CDR3 has 12 amino acids. Germline assignment: CDR1 MNHEY and CDR2 SVGAGI. The V gene lost 6 bases and the J gene lost 4 bases, with 10 bases spanning the gap. This CDR3 reads CASSLTGYEQYF. CDR3 sequence (DNA): TGTGCCAGCAGCCTTACAGGGTACGAGCAGTACTTC.

The chain links TRBV7-9 to TRBJ1-4, with 7 bases fitting TRBD1. Germline V lookup: CDR1 SEHNR, CDR2 FQNEAQ (reference sequence). The J segment lost 8 bases and the V segment lost 5 bases, leaving 17 bases of the junction unmatched. CDR3 length equals 17 residues. As DNA, the CDR3 is TGTGCCAGCAGCGGGCCTACGAGGGGGCGCTTCGACGAAAAACTGTTTTTT. It yields the protein CASSGPTRGRFDEKLFF.

As to this clone: The junction differs from germline at one of its ends, possibly a read error. The CDR3 protein is CSVDRYRGGYDYTF. The CDR3 DNA reads TGCAGCGTTGACCGCTACAGGGGTGGCTATGACTACACCTTC. The rearrangement joins TRBV29-1 to TRBJ1-2; TRBD1 matches 7 bases. This CDR3 region has 14 residues. CDR1 and CDR2 (germline): SQVTM, ANQGSEA.